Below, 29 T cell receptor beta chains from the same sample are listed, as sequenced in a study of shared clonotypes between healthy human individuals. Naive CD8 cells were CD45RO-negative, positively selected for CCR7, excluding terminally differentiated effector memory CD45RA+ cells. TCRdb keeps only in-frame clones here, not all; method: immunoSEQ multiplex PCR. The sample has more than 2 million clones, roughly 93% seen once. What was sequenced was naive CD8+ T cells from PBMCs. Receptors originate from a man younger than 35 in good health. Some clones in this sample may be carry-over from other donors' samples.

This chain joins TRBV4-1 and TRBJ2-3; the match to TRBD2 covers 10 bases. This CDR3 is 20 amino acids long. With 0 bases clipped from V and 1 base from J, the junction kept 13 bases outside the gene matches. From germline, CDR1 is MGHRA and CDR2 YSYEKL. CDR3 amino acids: CASSQDRLAGTMGGTDTQYF. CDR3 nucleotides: TGCGCCAGCAGCCAAGATAGACTAGCGGGTACTATGGGAGGCACAGATACGCAGTATTTT.

CDR3 region: CASSPGGEGVRRFEQYF. DNA of the CDR3: TGTGCCAGCAGCCCAGGAGGGGAAGGGGTGAGGAGGTTCGAGCAGTACTTC. J is TRBJ2-7 and V is TRBV7-9; D is perhaps TRBD2 (6 bases). V lost 5 bases, J lost 6 bases, and 26 bases lay in between. The CDR3 length is 17 residues. Germline V gene data show CDR1 as SEHNR and CDR2 as FQNEAQ (reference sequence).

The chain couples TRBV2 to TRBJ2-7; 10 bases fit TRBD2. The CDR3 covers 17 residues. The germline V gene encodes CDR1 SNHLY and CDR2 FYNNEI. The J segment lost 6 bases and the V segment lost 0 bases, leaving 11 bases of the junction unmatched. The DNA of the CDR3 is TGTGCCAGCAGTGAAGCCCGTTTCCTAGCGGGAGAACCCGAGCAGTACTTC. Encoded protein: CASSEARFLAGEPEQYF.

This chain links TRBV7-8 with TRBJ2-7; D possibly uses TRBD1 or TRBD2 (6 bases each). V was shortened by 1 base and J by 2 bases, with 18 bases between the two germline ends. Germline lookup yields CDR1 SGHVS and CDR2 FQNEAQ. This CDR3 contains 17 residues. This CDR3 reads CASSLEVGGVTAYEQYF. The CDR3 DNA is TGTGCCAGCAGCTTAGAGGTGGGGGGCGTTACGGCCTACGAGCAGTACTTC.

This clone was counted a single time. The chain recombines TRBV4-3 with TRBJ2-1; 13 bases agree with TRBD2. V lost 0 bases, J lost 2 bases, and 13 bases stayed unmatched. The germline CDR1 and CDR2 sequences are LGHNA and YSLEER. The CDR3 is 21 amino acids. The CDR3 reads CASSQEMGTSGMGWTYNEQFF. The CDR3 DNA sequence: TGCGCCAGCAGCCAAGAAATGGGGACTAGCGGGATGGGGTGGACCTACAATGAGCAGTTCTTC.

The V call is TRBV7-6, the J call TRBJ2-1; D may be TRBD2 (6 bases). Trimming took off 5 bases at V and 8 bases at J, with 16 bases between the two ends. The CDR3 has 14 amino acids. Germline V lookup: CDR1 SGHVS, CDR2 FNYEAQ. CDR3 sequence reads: CASSTRGDSHEQFF. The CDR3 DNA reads TGTGCCAGCAGCACCAGAGGGGACTCTCATGAGCAGTTCTTC.

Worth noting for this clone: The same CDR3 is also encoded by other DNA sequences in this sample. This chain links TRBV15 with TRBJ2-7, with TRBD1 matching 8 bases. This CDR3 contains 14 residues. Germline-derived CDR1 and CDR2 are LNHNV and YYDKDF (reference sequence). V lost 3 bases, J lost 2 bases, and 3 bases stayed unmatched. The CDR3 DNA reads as TGTGCCACCAGCAGGGGGACAGGAACCTACGAGCAGTACTTC. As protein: CATSRGTGTYEQYF.

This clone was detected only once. The CDR3 spells CASSSPRTGNTEAFF. The CDR3 DNA reads TGTGCCAGCAGCTCCCCTAGGACGGGGAACACTGAAGCTTTCTTT. V and J are TRBV5-5 and TRBJ1-1; D is unclear. Trimming left V 3 bases short and J 1 base short, with 13 bases between. Germline V lookup: CDR1 SGHKS, CDR2 YYEKEE (reference sequence). This CDR3 is 15 amino acids long.

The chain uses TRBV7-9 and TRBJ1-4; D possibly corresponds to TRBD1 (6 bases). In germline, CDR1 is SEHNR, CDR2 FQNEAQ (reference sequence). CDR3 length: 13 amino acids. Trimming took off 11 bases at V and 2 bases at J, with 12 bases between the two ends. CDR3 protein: CAAGGGTNEKLFF. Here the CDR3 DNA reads TGTGCCGCGGGAGGGGGGACTAATGAAAAACTGTTTTTT.

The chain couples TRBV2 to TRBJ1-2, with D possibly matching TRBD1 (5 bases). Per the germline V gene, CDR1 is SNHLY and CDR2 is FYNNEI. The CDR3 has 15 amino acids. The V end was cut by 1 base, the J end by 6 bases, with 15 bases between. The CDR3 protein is CASSEEGRVFHGYTF. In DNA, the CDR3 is TGTGCCAGCAGTGAAGAGGGCAGGGTATTCCATGGCTACACCTTC.

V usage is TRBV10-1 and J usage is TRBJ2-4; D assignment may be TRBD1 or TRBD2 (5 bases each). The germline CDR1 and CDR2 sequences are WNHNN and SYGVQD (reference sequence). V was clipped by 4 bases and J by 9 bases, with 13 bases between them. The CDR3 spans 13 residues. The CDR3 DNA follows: TGCGCCAGCAGTGGAAGGCCGAGGGGCATTCAGTACTTC. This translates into CASSGRPRGIQYF.

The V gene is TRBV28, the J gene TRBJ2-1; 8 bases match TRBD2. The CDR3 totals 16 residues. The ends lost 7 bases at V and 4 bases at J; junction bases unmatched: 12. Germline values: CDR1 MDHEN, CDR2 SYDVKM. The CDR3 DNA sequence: TGTGCCAGCACATACAGGTCGGGAGGGCCTTACAATGAGCAGTTCTTC. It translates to CASTYRSGGPYNEQFF.

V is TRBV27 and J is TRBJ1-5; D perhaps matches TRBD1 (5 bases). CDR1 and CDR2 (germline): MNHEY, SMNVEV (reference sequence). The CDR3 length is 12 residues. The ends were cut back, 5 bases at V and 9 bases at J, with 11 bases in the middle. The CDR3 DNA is TGTGCCAGCAGTGTCGGGGCGGGGCCCCAGCATTTT. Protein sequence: CASSVGAGPQHF.

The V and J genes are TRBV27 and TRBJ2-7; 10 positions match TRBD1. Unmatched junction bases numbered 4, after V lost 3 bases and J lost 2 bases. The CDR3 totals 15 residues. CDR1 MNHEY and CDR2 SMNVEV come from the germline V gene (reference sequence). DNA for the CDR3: TGTGCCAGCAGTTTCGGGACAGGGGTCCCCTACGAGCAGTACTTC. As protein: CASSFGTGVPYEQYF.

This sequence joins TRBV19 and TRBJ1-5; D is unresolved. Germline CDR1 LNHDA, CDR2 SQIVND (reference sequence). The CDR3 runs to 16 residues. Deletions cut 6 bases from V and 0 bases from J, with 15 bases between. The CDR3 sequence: CASRTALGYSNQPQHF. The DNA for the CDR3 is TGTGCCAGTAGGACGGCCCTCGGTTATAGCAATCAGCCCCAGCATTTT.

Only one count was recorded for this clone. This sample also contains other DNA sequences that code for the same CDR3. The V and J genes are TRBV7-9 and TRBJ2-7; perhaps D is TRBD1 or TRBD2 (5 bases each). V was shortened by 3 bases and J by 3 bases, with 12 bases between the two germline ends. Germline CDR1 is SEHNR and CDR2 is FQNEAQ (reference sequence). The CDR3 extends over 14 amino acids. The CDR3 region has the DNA TGTGCCAGCAGCTTGGAGAGGGGCGGCTACGAGCAGTACTTC. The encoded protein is CASSLERGGYEQYF.

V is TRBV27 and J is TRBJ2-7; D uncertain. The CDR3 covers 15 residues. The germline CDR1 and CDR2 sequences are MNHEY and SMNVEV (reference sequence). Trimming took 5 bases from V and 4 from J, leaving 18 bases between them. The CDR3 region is CASSTKETAAYEQYF. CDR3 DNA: TGTGCCAGCAGTACCAAAGAAACGGCAGCATACGAGCAGTACTTC.

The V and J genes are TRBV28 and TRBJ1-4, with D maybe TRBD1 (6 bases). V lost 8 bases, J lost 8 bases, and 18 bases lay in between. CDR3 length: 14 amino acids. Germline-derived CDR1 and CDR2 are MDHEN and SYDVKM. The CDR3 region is CASAKQGVSEKLFF. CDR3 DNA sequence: TGTGCCAGCGCCAAACAGGGAGTAAGCGAAAAACTGTTTTTT.

For the CDR3, the DNA is TGTGCCTGGAGTGGACCTGGACGCAACACCGGGGAGCTGTTTTTT. It encodes CAWSGPGRNTGELFF. The chain carries TRBV30 and TRBJ2-2, with D unclear. CDR1 and CDR2 (germline): GTSNPN, SVGIG (reference sequence). The CDR3 runs to 15 residues. V dropped 1 base and J dropped 2 bases, with 11 bases sitting between them.

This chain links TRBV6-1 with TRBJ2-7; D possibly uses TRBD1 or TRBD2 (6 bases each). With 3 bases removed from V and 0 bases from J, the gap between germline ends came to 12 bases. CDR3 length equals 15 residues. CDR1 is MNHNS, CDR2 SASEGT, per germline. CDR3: CASSEGRGPSYEQYF. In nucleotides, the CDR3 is TGTGCCAGCAGTGAGGGACGGGGGCCCTCCTACGAGCAGTACTTC.

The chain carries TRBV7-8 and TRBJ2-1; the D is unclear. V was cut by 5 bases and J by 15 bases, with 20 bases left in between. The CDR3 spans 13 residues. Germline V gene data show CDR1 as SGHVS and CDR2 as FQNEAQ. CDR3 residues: CASSPRPESGPFF. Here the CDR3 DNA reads TGTGCCAGCAGCCCACGACCGGAGAGTGGTCCGTTCTTC. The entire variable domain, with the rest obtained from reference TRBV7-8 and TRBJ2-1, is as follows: GAGVSQSPRYKVAKRGQDVALRCDPISGHVSLFWYQQALGQGPEFLTYFQNEAQLDKSGLPSDRFFAERPEGSVSTLKIQRTQQEDSAVYLCASSPRPESGPFFGPGTRLTVL.

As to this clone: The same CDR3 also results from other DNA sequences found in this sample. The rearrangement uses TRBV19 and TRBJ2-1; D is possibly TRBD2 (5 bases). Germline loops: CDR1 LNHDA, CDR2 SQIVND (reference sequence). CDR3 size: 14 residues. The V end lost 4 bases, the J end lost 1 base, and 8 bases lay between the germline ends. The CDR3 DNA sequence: TGTGCCAGTAGTAACAGAGGGTCCTACAATGAGCAGTTCTTC. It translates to CASSNRGSYNEQFF.

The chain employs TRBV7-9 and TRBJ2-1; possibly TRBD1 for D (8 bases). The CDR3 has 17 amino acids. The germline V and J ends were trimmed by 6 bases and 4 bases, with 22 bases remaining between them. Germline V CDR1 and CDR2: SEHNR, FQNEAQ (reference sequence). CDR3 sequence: CASSLALGGDRYNEQFF. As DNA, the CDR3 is TGTGCCAGCAGTCTAGCCCTAGGGGGGGACAGGTACAATGAGCAGTTCTTC.

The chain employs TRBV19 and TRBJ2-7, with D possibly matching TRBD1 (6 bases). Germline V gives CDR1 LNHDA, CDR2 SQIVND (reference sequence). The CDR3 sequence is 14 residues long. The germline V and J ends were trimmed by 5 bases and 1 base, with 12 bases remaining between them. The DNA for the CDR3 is TGTGCCAGTAGTCGCCCGGACAGTTCCTACGAGCAGTACTTC. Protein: CASSRPDSSYEQYF.

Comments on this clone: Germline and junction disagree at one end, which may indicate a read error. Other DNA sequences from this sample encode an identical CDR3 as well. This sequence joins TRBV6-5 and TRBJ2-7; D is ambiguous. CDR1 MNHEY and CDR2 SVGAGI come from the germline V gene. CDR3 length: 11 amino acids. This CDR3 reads CASSYFYEQYF. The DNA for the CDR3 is TGTGCCAGCAGCTACTTCTACGAGCAGTACTTC.

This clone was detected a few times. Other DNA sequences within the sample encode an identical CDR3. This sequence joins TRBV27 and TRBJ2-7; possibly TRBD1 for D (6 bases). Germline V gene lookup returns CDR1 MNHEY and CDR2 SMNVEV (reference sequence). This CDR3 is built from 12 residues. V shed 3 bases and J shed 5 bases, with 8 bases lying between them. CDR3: CASSFTGNEQYF. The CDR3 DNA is TGTGCCAGCAGTTTTACAGGGAACGAGCAGTACTTC.

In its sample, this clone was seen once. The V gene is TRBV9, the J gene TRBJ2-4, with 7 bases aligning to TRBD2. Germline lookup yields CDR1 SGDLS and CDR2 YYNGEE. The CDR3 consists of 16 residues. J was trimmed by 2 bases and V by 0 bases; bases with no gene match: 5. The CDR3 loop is CASSVGREMSKNIQYF. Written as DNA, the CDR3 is TGTGCCAGCAGCGTAGGGCGGGAGATGTCCAAAAACATTCAGTACTTC.

CDR3 sequence: CASSYGQPEMAQHF. CDR3 nucleotides: TGTGCCAGCAGTTACGGGCAGCCGGAGATGGCCCAGCATTTT. V usage is TRBV6-6 and J usage is TRBJ1-5; D unclear. CDR3 length: 14 amino acids. Trimming took off 2 bases at V and 11 bases at J, with 16 bases between the two ends. Germline V gene data show CDR1 as MNHNY and CDR2 as SVGAGI (reference sequence).

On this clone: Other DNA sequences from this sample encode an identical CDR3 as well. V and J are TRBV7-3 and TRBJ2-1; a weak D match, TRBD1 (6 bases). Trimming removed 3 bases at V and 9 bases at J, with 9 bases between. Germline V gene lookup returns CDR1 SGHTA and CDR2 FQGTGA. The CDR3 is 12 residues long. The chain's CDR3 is CASSFLRGEQFF. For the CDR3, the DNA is TGTGCCAGCAGCTTTCTCAGGGGTGAGCAGTTCTTC.